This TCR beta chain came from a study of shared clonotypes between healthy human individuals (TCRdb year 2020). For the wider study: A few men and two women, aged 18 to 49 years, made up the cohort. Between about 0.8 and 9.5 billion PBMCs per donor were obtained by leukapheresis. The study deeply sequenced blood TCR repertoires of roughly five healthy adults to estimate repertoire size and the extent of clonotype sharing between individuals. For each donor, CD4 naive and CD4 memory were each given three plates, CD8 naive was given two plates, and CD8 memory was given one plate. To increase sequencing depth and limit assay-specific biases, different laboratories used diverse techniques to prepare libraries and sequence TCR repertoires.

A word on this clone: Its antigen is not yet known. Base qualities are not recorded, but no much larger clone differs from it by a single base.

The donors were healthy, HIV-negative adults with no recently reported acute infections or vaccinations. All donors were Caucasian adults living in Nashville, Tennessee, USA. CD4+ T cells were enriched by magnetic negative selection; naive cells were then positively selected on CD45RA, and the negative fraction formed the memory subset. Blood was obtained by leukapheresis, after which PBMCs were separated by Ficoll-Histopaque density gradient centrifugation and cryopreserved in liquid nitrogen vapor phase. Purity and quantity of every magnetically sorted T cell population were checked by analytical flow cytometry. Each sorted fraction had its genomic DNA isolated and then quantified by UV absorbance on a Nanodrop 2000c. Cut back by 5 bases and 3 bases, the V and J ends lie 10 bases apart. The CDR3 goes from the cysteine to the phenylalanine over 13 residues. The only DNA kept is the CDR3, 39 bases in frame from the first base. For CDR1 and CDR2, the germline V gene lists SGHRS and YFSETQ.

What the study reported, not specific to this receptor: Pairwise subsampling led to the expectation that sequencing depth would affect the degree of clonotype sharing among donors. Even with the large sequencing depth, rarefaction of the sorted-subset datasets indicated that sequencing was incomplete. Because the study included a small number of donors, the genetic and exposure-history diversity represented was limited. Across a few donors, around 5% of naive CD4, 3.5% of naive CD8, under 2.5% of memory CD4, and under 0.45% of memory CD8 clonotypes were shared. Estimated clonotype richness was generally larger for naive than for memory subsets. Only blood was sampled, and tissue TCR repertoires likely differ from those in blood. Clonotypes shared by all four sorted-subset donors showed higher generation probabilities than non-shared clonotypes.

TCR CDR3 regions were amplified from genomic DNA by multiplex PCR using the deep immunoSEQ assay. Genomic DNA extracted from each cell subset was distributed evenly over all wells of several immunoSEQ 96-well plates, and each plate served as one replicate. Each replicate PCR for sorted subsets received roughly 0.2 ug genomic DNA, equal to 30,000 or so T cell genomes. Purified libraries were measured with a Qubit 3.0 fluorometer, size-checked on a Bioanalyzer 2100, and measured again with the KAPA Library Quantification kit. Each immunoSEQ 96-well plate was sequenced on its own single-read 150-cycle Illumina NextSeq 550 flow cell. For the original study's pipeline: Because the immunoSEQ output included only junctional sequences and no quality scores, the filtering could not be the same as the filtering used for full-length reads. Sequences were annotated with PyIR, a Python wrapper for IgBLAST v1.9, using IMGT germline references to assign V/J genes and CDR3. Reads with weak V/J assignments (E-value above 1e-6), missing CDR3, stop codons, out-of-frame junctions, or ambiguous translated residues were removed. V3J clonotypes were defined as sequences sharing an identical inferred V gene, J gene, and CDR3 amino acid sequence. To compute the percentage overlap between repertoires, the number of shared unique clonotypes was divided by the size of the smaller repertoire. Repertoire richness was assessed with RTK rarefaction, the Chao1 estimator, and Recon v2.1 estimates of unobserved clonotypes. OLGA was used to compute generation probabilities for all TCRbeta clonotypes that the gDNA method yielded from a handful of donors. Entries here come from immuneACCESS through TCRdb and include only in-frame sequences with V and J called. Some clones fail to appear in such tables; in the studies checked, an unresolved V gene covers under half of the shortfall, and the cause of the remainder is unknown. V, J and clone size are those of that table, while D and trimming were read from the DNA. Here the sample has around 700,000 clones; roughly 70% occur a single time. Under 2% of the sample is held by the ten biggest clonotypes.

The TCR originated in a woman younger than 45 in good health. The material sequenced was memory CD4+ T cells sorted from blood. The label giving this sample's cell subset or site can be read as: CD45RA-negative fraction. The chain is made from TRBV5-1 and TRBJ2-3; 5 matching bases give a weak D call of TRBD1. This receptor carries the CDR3 CASSQQDTDTQYF. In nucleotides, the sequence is TGCGCCAGCAGTCAACAGGATACAGATACGCAGTATTTT.